The 2 T cell receptor beta chains presented below share a single source sample, sequenced in a study of T cells expressing NK-cell markers. TCRdb re-called the 5' RACE reads and gives one entry per CDR3 protein, without DNA. This sample contains about 460,000 distinct CDR3 sequences. Material for sequencing was blood T cells: a sorted CD56 or NKG2C T cell subset, CD4+ or CD8+ T cells, or bulk PBMC T cells (not recorded which). These receptors all come from a woman aged 45-60 years in good health.

Here the CDR3 reads CASSLWPSQGAGDTEAFF. The chain is built from TRBV12-3 or TRBV12-4 and TRBJ1-1; TCRdb designates TRBD1, a call that cannot be tested without DNA. The CDR3 runs to 18 residues.

This sequence joins TRBV12-3 or TRBV12-4 and TRBJ2-3. The CDR3 has 15 residues. The chain's CDR3 is CASKGLELNTDTQYF.